The T cell receptor beta chain under discussion was sequenced for a study of blood T cell repertoires in COVID-19. Study as a whole: PBMCs, B-cell-depleted T cells, or T cells provided the cDNA or gDNA that made up the material.

From germline, CDR1 is LNHNV and CDR2 YYDKDF (reference sequence). The CDR3 has 15 amino acids. The ends lost 0 bases at V and 5 bases at J; junction bases unmatched: 5. Per the authors' pipeline: Amplifying reference gene primers gave estimates of nucleated cell counts. Generated by immunoSEQ multiplex PCR, the TCRdb table keeps only in-frame clones and is missing some. Clonal size and the V and J genes are those of that table, whereas D and trimming came from the DNA. The sample consists of about 110,000 clones, 75% to 90% of them appearing once. The genes are TRBV15 and TRBJ1-2, with 8 bases lining up with TRBD1. Material: peripheral blood. The receptor comes from a woman in her forties or fifties with acute or convalescent COVID-19. CDR3 loop: CATSRDTGGPYGYTF. The CDR3 region has the DNA TGTGCCACCAGCAGAGATACAGGGGGGCCTTATGGCTACACCTTC.